A single sample gave rise to the 13 T cell receptor beta chains below, sequenced in a study of blood T cell repertoires in COVID-19. Sequencing used immunoSEQ multiplex PCR; TCRdb keeps in-frame clones, though not all of them. The sample contains approximately 180,000 clones, roughly 82% of which appear only once. The sequenced sample consisted of PBMCs or T cells enriched from blood (not recorded which). These receptors came from a woman aged 55-70 years with acute COVID-19.

The chain employs TRBV5-1 and TRBJ1-1; 7 nucleotides agree with TRBD1. The CDR3 is 12 amino acids. V lost 4 bases and J lost 6; bases outside the gene matches: 3. The germline V gene has CDR1 SGHRS and CDR2 YFSETQ. CDR3 DNA sequence: TGCGCCAGCAGCCAAGGGACAGCTGAAGCTTTCTTT. Its translation: CASSQGTAEAFF.

V is TRBV5-1 and J is TRBJ1-4; 7 bases map to TRBD1. The V and J ends lost 5 bases and 8 bases, in that order; junction bases with no gene match: 9. Germline CDR1 is SGHRS and CDR2 is YFSETQ. The CDR3 extends over 14 amino acids. The CDR3 is CASRRGRSEEKLFF. CDR3 in DNA: TGCGCCAGCAGGAGGGGGCGAAGTGAGGAAAAACTGTTTTTT.

The chain is built from TRBV7-9 and TRBJ2-7; 7 nucleotides match TRBD2. J lost 1 base, V lost 1 base, and 4 bases had no gene match. Germline CDR1 reads SEHNR; CDR2 reads FQNEAQ (reference sequence). The CDR3 sequence is 15 residues long. The CDR3 nucleotides are TGTGCCAGCAGCTTAGAAGATAGCGGGTCCTACGAGCAGTACTTC. Protein product: CASSLEDSGSYEQYF.

The genes are TRBV23-1 and TRBJ2-7, with a possible D match to TRBD1 (6 bases). TRBV23-1 carries the ORF label, with uncertain function. V gave up 0 bases and J gave up 3 bases, with 12 bases separating them. The CDR3 consists of 15 residues. The CDR3 spells CASSQSGRGFYEQYV. CDR3 DNA: TGCGCCAGCAGTCAATCGGGTAGGGGGTTCTACGAGCAGTACGTC.

V is TRBV15 and J is TRBJ2-5, with D possibly being TRBD2 (5 bases). Per the germline V gene, CDR1 is LNHNV and CDR2 is YYDKDF (reference sequence). V was trimmed by 1 base and J by 2 bases, leaving 8 bases between them. CDR3 size: 14 residues. The CDR3: CATSRAGIQETQYF. The CDR3 DNA follows: TGTGCCACCAGCAGAGCGGGGATTCAAGAGACCCAGTACTTC.

The chain combines TRBV4-1 with TRBJ1-1; 7 bases map to TRBD1. This CDR3 has 15 amino acids. V shed 1 base, J shed 4 bases, and the junction held 6 bases outside the gene matches. Germline V gives CDR1 MGHRA, CDR2 YSYEKL. The DNA of the CDR3 is TGCGCCAGCAGCCAAGCCGTAGGGGGCGTCACTGAAGCTTTCTTT. This sequence encodes CASSQAVGGVTEAFF.

The chain is built from TRBV7-9 and TRBJ2-1, with TRBD1 identical over 8 bases. Germline CDR1 reads SEHNR; CDR2 reads FQNEAQ (reference sequence). The CDR3 is made up of 13 amino acids. DNA for the CDR3: TGTGCTGTGGGGACAGGCCTCTACAATGAGCAGTTCTTC. This sequence encodes CAVGTGLYNEQFF.

The count of this clone is one. The rearrangement links TRBV4-2 to TRBJ1-3, with D possibly being TRBD1 (5 bases). CDR3 length: 18 amino acids. V lost 0 bases to trimming and J lost 3 bases, with 18 bases between them. Per the germline V gene, CDR1 is LGHNA and CDR2 is YNFKEQ. The CDR3 coding sequence is TGTGCCAGCAGCCAAGACCCCTGGGGGGGGACGGATGGAAACACCATATATTTT. Its translation is CASSQDPWGGTDGNTIYF.

The chain has TRBV6-2 or TRBV6-3 and TRBJ1-2, with D hard to call. Germline V CDR1 and CDR2: MNHEY, SVGEGT. The CDR3 is 12 amino acids. The ends were cut back, 2 bases at V and 6 bases at J, with 7 bases in the middle. This CDR3 is CASSYRGDGYTF. The CDR3 DNA is TGTGCCAGCAGTTACCGGGGTGATGGCTACACCTTC.

The V gene is TRBV28, the J gene TRBJ1-4; 9 positions match TRBD1. The junction had 11 bases not matched to a gene; V was cut back by 5 bases and J by 1 base. CDR1 and CDR2 from the germline V gene are MDHEN and SYDVKM. The CDR3 spans 18 residues. In nucleotides, the CDR3 is TGTGCCAGCAGTCCAATACAGGGGGCATTAGGAACTAATGAAAAACTGTTTTTT. Protein product: CASSPIQGALGTNEKLFF.

This CDR3 reads CASSFLGAGYEQYF. The CDR3 nucleotides are TGTGCCAGCAGTTTCTTGGGGGCAGGCTACGAGCAGTACTTC. The chain uses TRBV27 and TRBJ2-7, with D perhaps TRBD1 (6 bases). The germline CDR1 and CDR2 sequences are MNHEY and SMNVEV (reference sequence). The V gene lost 3 bases and the J gene lost 3 bases, with 12 bases spanning the gap. The CDR3 is 14 residues long.

The V and J genes are TRBV6-1 and TRBJ1-5, with 8 bases matching TRBD1. Germline V CDR1 and CDR2: MNHNS, SASEGT. The CDR3 contains 15 residues. V was clipped by 3 bases and J by 1 base; unmatched bases: 2. CDR3 protein: CASSDRTGSNQPQHF. The CDR3 bases are TGTGCCAGCAGTGACCGGACAGGGAGCAATCAGCCCCAGCATTTT.

The chain employs TRBV5-8 and TRBJ2-1, with 14 positions matching TRBD2. Germline values: CDR1 SGHTS, CDR2 YDEGEE. The CDR3 totals 15 residues. V trimming: 5 bases; J trimming: 7 bases; junction bases outside the gene matches: 5. CDR3 DNA sequence: TGTGCCAGCAGTGTTTGGACTAGCGGGAGGAATGAGCAGTTCTTC. This translates into CASSVWTSGRNEQFF.